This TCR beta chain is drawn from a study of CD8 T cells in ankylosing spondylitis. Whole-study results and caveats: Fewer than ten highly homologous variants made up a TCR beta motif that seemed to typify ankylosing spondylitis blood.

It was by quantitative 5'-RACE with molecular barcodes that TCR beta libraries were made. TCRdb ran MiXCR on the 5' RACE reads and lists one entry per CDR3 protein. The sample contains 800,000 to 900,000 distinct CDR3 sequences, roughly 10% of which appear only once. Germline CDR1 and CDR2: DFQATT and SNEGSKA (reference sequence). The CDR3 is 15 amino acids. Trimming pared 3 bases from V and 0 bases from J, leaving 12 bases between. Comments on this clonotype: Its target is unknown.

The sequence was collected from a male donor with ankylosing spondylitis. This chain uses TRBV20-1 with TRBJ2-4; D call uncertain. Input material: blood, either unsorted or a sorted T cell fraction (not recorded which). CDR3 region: CSARGQKLAKNIQYF. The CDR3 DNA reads TGCAGTGCTAGGGGCCAGAAACTAGCCAAAAACATTCAGTACTTC.